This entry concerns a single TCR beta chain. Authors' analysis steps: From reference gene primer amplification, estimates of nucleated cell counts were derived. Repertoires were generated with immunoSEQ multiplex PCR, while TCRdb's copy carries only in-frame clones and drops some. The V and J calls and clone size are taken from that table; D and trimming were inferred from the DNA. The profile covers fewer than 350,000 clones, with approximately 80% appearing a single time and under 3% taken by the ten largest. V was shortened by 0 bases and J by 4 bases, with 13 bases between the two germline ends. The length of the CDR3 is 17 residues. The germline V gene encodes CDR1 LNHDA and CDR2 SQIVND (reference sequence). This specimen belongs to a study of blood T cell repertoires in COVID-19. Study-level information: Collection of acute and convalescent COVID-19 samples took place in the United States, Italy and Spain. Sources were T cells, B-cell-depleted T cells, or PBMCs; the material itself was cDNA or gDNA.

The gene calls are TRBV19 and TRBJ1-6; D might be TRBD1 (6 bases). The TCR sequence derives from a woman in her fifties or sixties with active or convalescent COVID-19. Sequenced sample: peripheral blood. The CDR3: CASSIDPRTAYNSPLHF. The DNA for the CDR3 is TGTGCCAGTAGTATAGATCCCAGGACAGCATATAATTCACCCCTCCACTTT.